This TCR beta chain was sequenced for a study of blood T cell repertoires in COVID-19. Study overall: Sample material is recorded as cDNA or gDNA derived from T cells, B-cell-depleted T cells, or PBMCs.

This CDR3 is built from 16 residues. Looked up from germline, CDR1 is SEHNR and CDR2 is FQNEAQ (reference sequence). V gave up 3 bases and J gave up 0 bases, with 9 bases separating them. Libraries were prepared by immunoSEQ multiplex PCR; TCRdb keeps only in-frame clonotypes and omits some of them. The sample consists of 35,000 to 50,000 clones, about 88% of them appearing once. The sample consisted of peripheral blood. The genes are TRBV7-9 and TRBJ2-6; D might be TRBD1 (6 bases). The sequence came from a human donor in a cohort sampled during active COVID-19. CDR3 in amino acids: CASSFSRGSGANVLTF. Written as DNA, the CDR3 is TGTGCCAGCAGCTTCAGCAGGGGCTCTGGGGCCAACGTCCTGACTTTC.